These T cell receptor beta chains were read from a single sample in a study of OX40 agonist ivuxolimab in advanced cancers. This table comes from immunoSEQ multiplex PCR, and its TCRdb copy is limited to in-frame clones, with some not included. This table has some 150,000 clones, roughly 91% appearing once. Specimen: CD4+ or CD8+ T cells sorted from blood, collected in a trial of the OX40 agonist ivuxolimab. All receptors come from an adult with an advanced solid tumor such as melanoma, head and neck, liver or kidney cancer. Both conserved end residues are trimmed from each CDR3. Each record gives: clone size, V gene, CDR3 protein. Rows give clone size only sometimes, using once, few, many, or a class for an expanded clone.

NA,TRBV7-8,ASSLSGGSYNEQF
NA,TRBV18,ASSLGQGTYNEQF
NA,TRBV7-6,ASSESPGLAMQF
NA,TRBV5-1,ASSIQGQETQY
once,TRBV7-2,ASSLGGVIYEQY
NA,TRBV28,ASTVRGTADEQF
NA,TRBV5-6,ASSYSGGAYEQY
few,TRBV6-5,ASSYRDRGSYEQY
NA,TRBV4-1,ASSQLPGLTLH
NA,TRBV4-1,ASRRGTDTQY
NA,TRBV7-2,ASSLDNSPLH
NA,TRBV19,ASSIPMGTEAF
NA,TRBV25-1,ASSESMVGTTEAF
once,TRBV28,ASRVKPSDTDTQY
NA,TRBV27,ASWTVRADYGYT
NA,TRBV5-1,ASSFDTGRQTQY
NA,TRBV5-1,ASSLDSGRTKETQY
NA,TRBV14,ASSQAVSRGRYEQY
NA,TRBV5-6,ASSLDGGRGSYNSPLH
once,TRBV11-3,ASSIGTGGLYEQY
NA,TRBV6-5,ASSYSGVRTEAF